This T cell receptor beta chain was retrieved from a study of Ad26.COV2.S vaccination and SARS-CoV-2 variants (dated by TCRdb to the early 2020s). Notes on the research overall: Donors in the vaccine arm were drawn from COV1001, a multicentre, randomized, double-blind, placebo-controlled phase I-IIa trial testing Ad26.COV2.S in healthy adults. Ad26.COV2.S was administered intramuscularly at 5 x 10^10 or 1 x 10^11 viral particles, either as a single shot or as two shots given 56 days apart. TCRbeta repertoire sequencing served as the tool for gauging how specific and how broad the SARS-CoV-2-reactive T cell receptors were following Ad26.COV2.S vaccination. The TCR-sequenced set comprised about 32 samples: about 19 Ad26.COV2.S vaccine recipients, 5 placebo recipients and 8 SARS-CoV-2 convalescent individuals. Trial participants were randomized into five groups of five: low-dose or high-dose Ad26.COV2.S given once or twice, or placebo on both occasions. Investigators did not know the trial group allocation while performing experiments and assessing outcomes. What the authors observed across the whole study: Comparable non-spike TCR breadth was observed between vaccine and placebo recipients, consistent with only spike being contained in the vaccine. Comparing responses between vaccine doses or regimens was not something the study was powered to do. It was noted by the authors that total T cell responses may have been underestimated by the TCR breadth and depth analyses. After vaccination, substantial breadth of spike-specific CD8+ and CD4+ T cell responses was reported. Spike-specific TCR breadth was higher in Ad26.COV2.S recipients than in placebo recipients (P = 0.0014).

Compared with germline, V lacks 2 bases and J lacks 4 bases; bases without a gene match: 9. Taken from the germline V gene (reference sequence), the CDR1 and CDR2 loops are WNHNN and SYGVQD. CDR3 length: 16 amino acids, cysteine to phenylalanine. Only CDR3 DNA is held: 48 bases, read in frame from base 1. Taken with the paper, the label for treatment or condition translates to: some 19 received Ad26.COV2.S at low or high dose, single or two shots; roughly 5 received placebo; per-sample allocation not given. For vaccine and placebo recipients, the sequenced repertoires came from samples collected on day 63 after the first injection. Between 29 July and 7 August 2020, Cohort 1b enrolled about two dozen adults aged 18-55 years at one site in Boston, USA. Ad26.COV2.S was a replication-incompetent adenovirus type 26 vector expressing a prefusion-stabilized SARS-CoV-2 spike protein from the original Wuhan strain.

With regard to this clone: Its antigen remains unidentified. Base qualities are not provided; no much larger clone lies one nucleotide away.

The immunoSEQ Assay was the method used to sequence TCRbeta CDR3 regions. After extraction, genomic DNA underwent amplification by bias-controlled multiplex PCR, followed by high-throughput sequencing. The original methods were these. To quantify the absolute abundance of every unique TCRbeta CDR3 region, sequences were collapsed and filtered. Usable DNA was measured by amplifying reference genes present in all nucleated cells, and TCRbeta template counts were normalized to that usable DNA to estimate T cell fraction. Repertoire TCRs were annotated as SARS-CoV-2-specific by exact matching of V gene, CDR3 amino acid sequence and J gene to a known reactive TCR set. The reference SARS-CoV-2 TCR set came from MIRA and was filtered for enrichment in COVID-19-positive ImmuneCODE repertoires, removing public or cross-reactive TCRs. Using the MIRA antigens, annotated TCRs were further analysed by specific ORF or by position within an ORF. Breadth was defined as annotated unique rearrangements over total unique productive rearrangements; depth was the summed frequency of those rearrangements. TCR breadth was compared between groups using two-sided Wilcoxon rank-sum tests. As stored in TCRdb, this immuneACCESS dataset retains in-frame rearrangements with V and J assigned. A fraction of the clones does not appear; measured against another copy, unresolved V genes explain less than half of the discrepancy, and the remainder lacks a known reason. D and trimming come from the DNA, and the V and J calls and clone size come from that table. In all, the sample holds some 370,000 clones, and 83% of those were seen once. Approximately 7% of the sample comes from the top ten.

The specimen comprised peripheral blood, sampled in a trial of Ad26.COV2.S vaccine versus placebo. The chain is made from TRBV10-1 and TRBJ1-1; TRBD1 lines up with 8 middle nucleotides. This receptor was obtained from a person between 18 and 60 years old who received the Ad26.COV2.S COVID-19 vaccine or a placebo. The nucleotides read TGCGCCAGCAGTGAGAGACTGGGCAGGGGGCTCACTGAAGCTTTCTTT. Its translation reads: CASSERLGRGLTEAFF.